A selection of T cell receptor beta chains follows, all from one sample in a study of T-cell memory formation after mild COVID-19. TCRdb redid the calling of the 5' RACE reads with MiXCR, one entry per CDR3 protein. The data hold 550,000 to 600,000 distinct CDR3 sequences, with less than 25% observed a single time. Sequenced material: PBMCs or a T cell subset sorted from them (not recorded which). The receptors stem from an adult woman who had mild COVID-19 (a few samples of this study predate the infection). Cell type and time point are not known. The conserved cysteine and the conserved F or W are not part of the CDR3 here.

>TRBV12-3/TRBV12-4
ASSTGEGKNIQY
>TRBV7-9
ASSLVGRQQY
>TRBV19
ASSIGQGVPLGETQY
>TRBV5-6
ASSFRSGGESYEQY
>TRBV5-4
ASSLGPGTAYGYT
>TRBV6-5
ASSSRPYQPQH
>TRBV7-9
ASSSDYISRETQY
>TRBV4-2
ASSQDPWTGGVAYEQY
>TRBV24-1
ATSDEDKAQANYGYT
>TRBV4-3
ASSPSRTSGFSDTQY
>TRBV5-5
ASSLVTSGGAEQF
>TRBV29-1
SAARVSNQPQH
>TRBV20-1
SAGRAGYTDTQY
>TRBV6-6
ASSYQRFSSYEQY
>TRBV29-1
SVVPSGSTGELF
>TRBV3-1
ASSQMGLGTDNTEAF
>TRBV5-1
ASSPDRAKDGYT
>TRBV19
ASSIGYSNQPQH
>TRBV7-3
ASSWELF
>TRBV12-3/TRBV12-4
ASSLEGALGYYGYT
>TRBV29-1
SVGLAGGVNEQF
>TRBV5-5
ASSWGLGRDTQY
>TRBV18
ASSTDRGGTEAF
>TRBV5-5
ASSLPGYNTEAF
>TRBV18
ASSQRTGDTEAF
>TRBV20-1
SASPGGTYEQY
>TRBV5-1
ASSTESGPTVQGIQY
>TRBV24-1
ATSEDRGLGGELF
>TRBV7-2
ASSPREGATEQY
>TRBV3-1
ASSHGTGLSNEQF
>TRBV12-3/TRBV12-4
ASSSTGLTGELF
>TRBV11-2
ASSFTETSGAHYEQY
>TRBV24-1
ATSDLRTNNEQF
>TRBV12-3/TRBV12-4
ASSLRGTGGGYSNQPQH
>TRBV12-3/TRBV12-4
ASSLGGRGNQPQH
>TRBV7-2
ASNLGTGLYEQY
>TRBV29-1
SVVGLAGGGEQY
>TRBV12-3/TRBV12-4
ASSFVYGTGGNQPQH
>TRBV5-1
ASSSRPDSYEQY
>TRBV20-1
SAPTGLTKTQY